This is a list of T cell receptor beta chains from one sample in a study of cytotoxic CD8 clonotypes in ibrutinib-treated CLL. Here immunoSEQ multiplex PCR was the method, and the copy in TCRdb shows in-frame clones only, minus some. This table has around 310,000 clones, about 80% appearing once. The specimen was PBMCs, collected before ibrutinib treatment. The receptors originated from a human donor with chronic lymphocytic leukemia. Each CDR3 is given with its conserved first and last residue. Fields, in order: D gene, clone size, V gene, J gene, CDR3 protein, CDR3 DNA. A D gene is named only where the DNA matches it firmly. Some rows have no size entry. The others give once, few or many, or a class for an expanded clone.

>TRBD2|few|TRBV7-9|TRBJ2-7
CASSGVLAGAPDEQYF
TGTGCCAGCAGCGGCGTCCTAGCGGGAGCTCCTGACGAGCAGTACTTC
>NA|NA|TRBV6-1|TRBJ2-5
CASSEAGRRAETQYF
TGTGCCAGCAGTGAGGCGGGCCGGCGGGCAGAGACCCAGTACTTC
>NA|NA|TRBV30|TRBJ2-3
CAWNLGRLHLDTQYF
TGTGCCTGGAACCTAGGCAGGTTGCATTTAGATACGCAGTATTTT
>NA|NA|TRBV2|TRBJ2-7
CASYSDRSGYEQYF
TGTGCCAGCTATTCTGACCGTTCGGGCTACGAGCAGTACTTC
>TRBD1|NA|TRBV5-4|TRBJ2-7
CASSRPGQVSYEQYF
TGTGCCAGCAGCAGACCGGGACAGGTCTCCTACGAGCAGTACTTC
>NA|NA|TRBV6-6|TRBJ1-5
CASKGGHVAVEQPQHF
TGTGCCAGCAAGGGGGGGCACGTAGCGGTTGAGCAGCCCCAGCATTTT
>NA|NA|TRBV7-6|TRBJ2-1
CASSNLNEQFF
TGTGCCAGCAGCAACCTCAATGAGCAGTTCTTC
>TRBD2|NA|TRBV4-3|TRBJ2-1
CASSRGASGTRVYEQFF
TGCGCCAGCAGCCGAGGGGCTTCCGGGACTAGAGTTTATGAGCAGTTCTTC
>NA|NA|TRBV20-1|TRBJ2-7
CSANLGYEQYF
TGCAGTGCTAATCTTGGTTACGAGCAGTACTTC
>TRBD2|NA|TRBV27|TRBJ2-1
CASSFVGLAGGREQFF
TGTGCCAGCAGTTTCGTGGGACTAGCGGGAGGGAGGGAGCAGTTCTTC
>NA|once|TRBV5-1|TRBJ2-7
CASSLDGGSSYEQYF
TGCGCCAGCAGCTTGGATGGCGGTAGCTCCTACGAGCAGTACTTC
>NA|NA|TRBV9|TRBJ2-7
CASSVGVVTEQYF
TGTGCCAGCAGCGTAGGGGTAGTAACGGAGCAGTACTTC
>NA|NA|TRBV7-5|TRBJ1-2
CVRSSPGQGHYGYTF
TGTGTCAGAAGCTCACCAGGACAGGGTCACTATGGCTACACCTTC
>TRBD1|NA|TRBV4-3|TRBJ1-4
CASSHDTGGRNEKLFF
TGCGCCAGCAGCCATGATACAGGGGGTAGGAATGAAAAACTGTTTTTT
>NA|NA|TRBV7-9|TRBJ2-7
CASSLGRGSEQYF
TGTGCCAGCAGCTTAGGAAGGGGCTCCGAGCAGTACTTC
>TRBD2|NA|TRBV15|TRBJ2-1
CATSREGLVGVEQFF
TGTGCCACCAGCAGAGAGGGACTAGTAGGTGTTGAGCAGTTCTTC
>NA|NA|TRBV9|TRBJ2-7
CASSVGGTTDSYEQYF
TGTGCCAGCAGCGTAGGAGGAACGACAGACTCCTACGAGCAGTACTTC
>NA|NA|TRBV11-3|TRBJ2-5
CASSFGRGETQYF
TGTGCCAGCAGCTTTGGACGCGGAGAGACCCAGTACTTC
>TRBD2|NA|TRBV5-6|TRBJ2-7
CASSLGTSVYEQYF
TGTGCCAGCAGCTTAGGAACTAGCGTCTACGAGCAGTACTTC
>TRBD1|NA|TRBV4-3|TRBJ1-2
CASSQDLGTGGDYGYTF
TGCGCCAGCAGCCAAGATCTTGGGACAGGGGGAGACTATGGCTACACCTTC
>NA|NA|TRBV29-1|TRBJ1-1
CSVERPATEAFF
TGCAGCGTTGAAAGGCCGGCCACTGAAGCTTTCTTT
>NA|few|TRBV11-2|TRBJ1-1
CASSSVPAPEAFF
TGTGCCAGCAGCTCCGTCCCGGCCCCTGAAGCTTTCTTT
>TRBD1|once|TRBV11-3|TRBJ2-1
CASSQTRQGLVHNEQFF
TGTGCCAGCAGCCAAACAAGACAGGGATTGGTCCACAATGAGCAGTTCTTC
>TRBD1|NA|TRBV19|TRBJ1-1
CASRDGTVGEAFF
TGTGCCAGTCGAGACGGGACAGTGGGAGAAGCTTTCTTT
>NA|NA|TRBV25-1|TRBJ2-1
CASSERRANEQFF
TGTGCCAGCAGTGAACGGAGGGCCAATGAGCAGTTCTTC
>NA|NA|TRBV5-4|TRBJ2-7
CASSQWGWLEQYF
TGTGCCAGCAGCCAGTGGGGATGGCTCGAGCAGTACTTC